This T cell receptor (beta chain) is from a study of human T cells and chemical hapten exposure. MiXCR, run by TCRdb on the RACE reads, gives a single entry per CDR3 protein. The table has about 42,000 distinct CDR3 sequences, approximately 9% seen once; the top ten hold about 15%. Time point here: patch test 2, 6 weeks after DPC sensitization. Sample treatment: therapeutic diphenylcyclopropenone sensitization with weekly scalp DPC. Alopecia patients between 18 and 70 years old and suitable for DPC were used as donors. Unfractionated whole blood was the source of the extracted total RNA. This clonotype was observed many times. V gave up 4 bases and J gave up 2 bases, with 12 bases separating them. In germline, CDR1 is SNHLY, CDR2 FYNNEI. The CDR3 is 14 amino acids.

The receptor comes from a woman aged 40 to 50 with alopecia areata. Some clones in this sample may be carry-over from other donors' samples. The sequenced sample was whole blood, obtained in connection with sensitization to the hapten diphenylcyclopropenone (DPC). The chain couples TRBV2 to TRBJ2-7, with D possibly called TRBD1 or TRBD2 (6 bases each). The CDR3 sequence is CASSGRDTPYEQYF. CDR3 nucleotide sequence: TGTGCCAGCAGTGGGAGGGACACACCCTACGAGCAGTACTTC.